A single sample is the source of the 21 T cell receptor beta chains below, sequenced in a study of CD4 and CD8 cells across lung adenocarcinoma regions. MiXCR was run by TCRdb on the PCR reads, yielding one entry per CDR3 protein. Among about 12,000 distinct CDR3 sequences listed, approximately 48% were seen once. Sequenced material: CD8+ T cells from the margin of a lung tumor. Receptor source: a male donor with lung adenocarcinoma. The CD4 and CD8 labels of this study may be unreliable.

This clonotype was seen a handful of times. The chain is built from TRBV9 and TRBJ1-3; 10 bases map to TRBD1. The J segment lost 3 bases and the V segment lost 5 bases, leaving 5 bases of the junction unmatched. CDR1 and CDR2 (germline): SGDLS, YYNGEE. The CDR3 is 15 residues long. The CDR3 region is CASSPGTGVGNTIYF. The CDR3 nucleotides read TGTGCCAGCAGTCCTGGGACAGGGGTTGGAAACACCATATATTTT.

The rearrangement joins TRBV4-1 to TRBJ1-2; D gene uncertain. The CDR3 extends over 15 amino acids. Trimming removed 1 base at V and 4 bases at J, with 13 bases between. Germline lookup yields CDR1 MGHRA and CDR2 YSYEKL. CDR3 protein: CASSQALTGPYGYTF. The CDR3 DNA reads as TGCGCCAGCAGCCAAGCTCTTACGGGCCCCTATGGCTACACCTTC.

As regards this clonotype: An end of the junction does not agree with germline; a read error may underlie this. The chain uses TRBV7-7 and TRBJ2-3, with 7 bases identical to TRBD2. CDR3 size: 14 residues. The germline CDR1 and CDR2 sequences are SSHAT and FNYEAQ (reference sequence). The chain's CDR3 is CASSLTSNTDTQYF. The CDR3 DNA is TGTGCTAGCAGCTTGACTAGCAACACAGATACGCAGTATTTT.

This clonotype appeared many times. V is TRBV6-1 and J is TRBJ2-7, with 9 bases aligning to TRBD1. Germline values: CDR1 MNHNS, CDR2 SASEGT. This CDR3 is built from 14 residues. V dropped 7 bases and J dropped 2; count of bases not matched to a gene: 6. CDR3 in amino acids: CASKYRTGAYEQYF. The CDR3 coding sequence is TGTGCCAGCAAGTATCGGACAGGGGCCTACGAGCAGTACTTC.

This clonotype has a count of ten or more. One base away lies a much larger clone, so this may be a sequencing read error. The chain carries TRBV6-1 and TRBJ2-1, with unresolved D. Germline CDR1 and CDR2: MNHNS and SASEGT. The CDR3 runs 15 residues. V shed 3 bases and J shed 10 bases, with 19 bases lying between them. The CDR3 nucleotides read TGTGCCAGCAGTGATTTCGGGCTCTTCTCCTACGAGCAGTTCTTC. Encoded protein: CASSDFGLFSYEQFF.

With regard to this clonotype: A read error may produce the germline difference seen at one junction end. The gene calls are TRBV6-5 and TRBJ2-5; D may be TRBD2 (5 bases). CDR3 length: 15 residues. Germline CDR1 is MNHEY and CDR2 is SVGAGI. The CDR3 region has the DNA TGTGCCAGGAGTTACCTGGCGGCTAGCCAAGAGACGCAGTACTTC. Translation gives CARSYLAASQETQYF.

J is TRBJ2-5 and V is TRBV6-5; D may be TRBD1 (6 bases). The germline V gene encodes CDR1 MNHEY and CDR2 SVGAGI. The CDR3 loop spans 14 amino acids. Trimming stripped 6 bases from V and 8 bases from J, with 19 bases between. The CDR3 loop reads CASSYRAEENTQYF. The CDR3 DNA is TGTGCCAGCAGCTACAGGGCTGAGGAAAACACCCAGTACTTC.

This clonotype was seen at least ten times. The V and J genes are TRBV10-3 and TRBJ2-3; 9 nucleotides line up with TRBD2. Germline-derived CDR1 and CDR2 are ENHRY and SYGVKD. J lost 0 bases, V lost 4 bases, and 11 bases had no gene match. The CDR3 length is 18 residues. DNA of the CDR3: TGTGCCATCAGTGGGCGGGTTTCTAGCGGGGCTAGCACAGATACGCAGTATTTT. This encodes CAISGRVSSGASTDTQYF.

This clonotype was seen repeatedly, ten times or more. J is TRBJ2-3 and V is TRBV12-3 or TRBV12-4; D might be TRBD2 (6 bases). The V and J ends lost 3 bases and 4 bases respectively, with 14 bases between them. The CDR3 covers 15 residues. The CDR3 is CASSFTGVSADTQYF. The CDR3 nucleotides read TGTGCCAGCAGTTTTACGGGAGTCTCGGCAGATACGCAGTATTTT.

The chain is built from TRBV6-4 and TRBJ2-5; tentative D call: TRBD1 (5 bases). Trimming cost V 3 bases and J 7 bases, with 12 bases left between them. CDR3 length: 13 residues. In germline, CDR1 is MRHNA, CDR2 SNTAGT. CDR3 coding DNA: TGTGCCAGCAGTGAAGGGGCAGCAGGGACCCAGTACTTC. Translating it yields CASSEGAAGTQYF.

This clonotype has just a few counts. At one of its ends the junction is not consistent with the germline gene, which may arise from a read error. This chain links TRBV6-1 with TRBJ2-3; 7 bases are a match to TRBD2. The CDR3 consists of 17 residues. Germline V gives CDR1 MNHNS, CDR2 SASEGT. The CDR3 loop is CASSVGSGGSVTDTQYF. CDR3 DNA: TGTGCCAGCAGTGTGGGTTCCGGGGGGAGTGTCACAGATACGCAGTACTTT.

As to this clonotype: Its ends do not fully match the called genes, so a read error is possible. J is TRBJ2-3 and V is TRBV6-1, with D perhaps matching TRBD2 (7 bases). The CDR3 totals 16 residues. Germline CDR1 reads MNHNS; CDR2 reads SASEGT. CDR3 DNA sequence: TGTGCCAGCAGTGAGCCCGGGGGGCGGGACAAAGATACCCAGTATTTC. Amino acid sequence: CASSEPGGRDKDTQYF.

This clonotype turned up a few times. The V call is TRBV6-5, the J call TRBJ2-7; D remains unclear. Trimming stripped 4 bases from V and 3 bases from J, with 4 bases between. The CDR3 extends over 11 amino acids. The germline V gene encodes CDR1 MNHEY and CDR2 SVGAGI. The CDR3 coding sequence is TGTGCCAGCAGTTCCGTCTACGAGCAGTACTTC. Its protein product is CASSSVYEQYF.

Concerning this clonotype itself: A junction end diverges from the germline sequence, so it may reflect a read error. The chain carries TRBV6-1 and TRBJ2-5; 7 nucleotides align to TRBD1. Germline V CDR1 and CDR2: MNHNS, SASEGT. The CDR3 is 13 amino acids. This CDR3 reads CASRPTGDDTQSF. The CDR3 DNA follows: TGTGCCAGCAGACCAACAGGGGACGACACCCAGTCCTTC.

A few counts support this clonotype. A read error may be the cause here, since a much bigger clone is one base away. The CDR3 region is CASSERPGLEGEQYF. CDR3 nucleotides: TGTGCCAGCAGTGAGAGGCCGGGACTAGAAGGTGAGCAGTACTTC. This sequence joins TRBV6-1 and TRBJ2-5; 8 nucleotides agree with TRBD2. CDR3 length equals 15 residues. After removal of 3 bases from V and 11 bases from J, the junction contained 14 bases not matched to a gene. Germline lookup yields CDR1 MNHNS and CDR2 SASEGT.

This clonotype appeared many times. The chain recombines TRBV6-6 with TRBJ2-5; the match to TRBD1 covers 7 bases. The J call is doubtful: the DNA matches TRBJ2-7 better. This CDR3 spans 14 amino acids. Per the germline V gene, CDR1 is MNHNY and CDR2 is SVGAGI (reference sequence). The CDR3 nucleotides read TGTGCCAGCAGTCCTGGGGGACAGAGCTACGAGCAGTACTTC. It is translated as CASSPGGQSYEQYF.

CDR3 region: CASSVSSGSSYEQFF. As DNA, the CDR3 is TGTGCCAGCAGTGTATCTAGCGGGAGCTCCTACGAGCAGTTCTTC. The rearrangement links TRBV6-1 to TRBJ2-5, with 10 nucleotides matching TRBD2. The J call may be mistaken, given a closer DNA end match to TRBJ2-1. Germline V gene lookup returns CDR1 MNHNS and CDR2 SASEGT. The CDR3 is 15 amino acids.

The chain employs TRBV6-4 and TRBJ2-3; TRBD1 aligns across 7 bases. The J call is doubtful: the DNA matches TRBJ2-7 better. Germline CDR1 is MRHNA and CDR2 is SNTAGT. The CDR3 is 16 residues long. CDR3 sequence (DNA): TGTGCCAGCGCTGGCAGAGGGGGCCGGGGACAAGATACGCAGTACTTC. Protein: CASAGRGGRGQDTQYF.

This clonotype was seen a handful of times. V usage is TRBV6-1 and J usage is TRBJ2-5, with no clear D. The CDR3 contains 12 residues. Germline CDR1 and CDR2: MNHNS and SASEGT. The germline V and J ends were trimmed by 6 bases and 11 bases, with 16 bases remaining between them. The CDR3 region has the DNA TGTGCCAGCAGAACCGGACGAAAGGAGCAGTACTTC. Translation gives CASRTGRKEQYF.

This clonotype was counted a few times. The rearrangement joins TRBV11-3 to TRBJ2-3; 9 bases line up with TRBD2. V shed 5 bases and J 1 base; nucleotides not matched to a gene: 4. CDR3 length equals 15 residues. CDR1 SGHNT and CDR2 YENEEA come from the germline V gene. This chain's CDR3 is CASSRGLAGTDTQYF. The CDR3 DNA is TGTGCCAGCAGCCGGGGACTAGCAGGCACAGATACGCAGTATTTT.

The chain is built from TRBV7-2 and TRBJ1-4; 9 positions match TRBD1. Germline-derived CDR1 and CDR2 are SGHTA and FQGNSA. V dropped 7 bases and J dropped 6; count of bases not matched to a gene: 3. This CDR3 is built from 13 residues. In DNA form, the CDR3 reads TGTGCCAGCAAGGGACAGGGAGATGAAAAACTGTTTTTT. Encoded protein: CASKGQGDEKLFF.